This passage covers 9 T cell receptor beta chains from one sample sequenced in a study of blood T cell repertoires in COVID-19 (dated by TCRdb to 2018 to 2021). Library method: the immunoSEQ multiplex PCR assay. The source is immuneACCESS, and TCRdb retained only in-frame sequences with V and J called. Part of the clones is not carried over; for the studies checked, unresolved V genes explain less than half of this, and the remainder is unexplained. The sample data list roughly 100,000 clones, and 87% of these were observed just once. The ten biggest clones cover approximately 15% of the sample. Sequencing was performed on peripheral blood. Every receptor here comes from a man aged 45-60 years with acute or convalescent COVID-19.

The gene calls are TRBV12-3 or TRBV12-4 and TRBJ2-3, with TRBD2 matching 7 bases. J lost 6 bases, V lost 6 bases, and 3 bases had no gene match. There are 12 residues in the CDR3. The CDR3 region is CASSAGVDTQYF. CDR3 bases: TGTGCCAGCAGCGCGGGAGTGGATACGCAGTATTTT.

The chain links TRBV3-1 (or the pseudogene TRBV3-2) to TRBJ2-1; the match to TRBD2 covers 9 bases. The V gene's germline CDR1 is LGHDT and CDR2 YNNKEL (reference sequence). With V trimmed by 4 bases and J by 7 bases, 5 bases remained unmatched. CDR3 size: 14 residues. CDR3 residues: CASSPLAGSNEQFF. CDR3 DNA: TGTGCCAGCAGCCCCCTAGCGGGAAGTAATGAGCAGTTCTTC.

The genes are TRBV5-6 and TRBJ2-7; 10 nucleotides line up with TRBD2. Losses at the gene ends were 2 bases for V and 8 bases for J; bases not matched to a gene: 19. The CDR3 loop spans 18 amino acids. Germline CDR1 and CDR2: SGHDT and YYEEEE. The CDR3 coding sequence is TGTGCCAGCAGCTTTGCAACCCAGGGTCTAGCGGGAGTAAGTAAGCAGTACTTC. Translating it yields CASSFATQGLAGVSKQYF.

The chain uses TRBV13 and TRBJ1-4; D may be TRBD1 (5 bases). Germline CDR1 PRHDT, CDR2 FYEKMQ (reference sequence). This CDR3 is 13 amino acids long. V was clipped by 6 bases and J by 8 bases, with 13 bases between them. In DNA form, the CDR3 reads TGTGCCAGCAGACCACGGGGGAGCGAAAAACTGTTTTTT. As protein: CASRPRGSEKLFF.

The chain uses TRBV11-2 and TRBJ2-1; 8 bases agree with TRBD2. This CDR3 spans 16 amino acids. V dropped 3 bases and J dropped 1; count of bases not matched to a gene: 5. Germline-derived CDR1 and CDR2 are SGHAT and FQNNGV. The CDR3 DNA reads TGTGCCAGCAGCTTCAGGACTAGCCTATCCTACAATGAGCAGTTCTTC. Translating gives CASSFRTSLSYNEQFF.

The V gene is TRBV5-1, the J gene TRBJ1-2, with a tentative D call TRBD1 (6 bases). Germline CDR1 and CDR2: SGHRS and YFSETQ. V was pared by 1 base and J by 8 bases, with 9 bases between. CDR3 length equals 12 residues. CDR3 DNA sequence: TGCGCCAGCAGCTTGACAGGGTACGGCTACACCTTC. Encoded protein: CASSLTGYGYTF.

J is TRBJ2-5 and V is TRBV5-8; the D is unclear. Germline CDR1 reads SGHTS; CDR2 reads YDEGEE. The CDR3 is 14 residues long. The V and J ends lost 0 bases and 3 bases respectively, with 9 bases between them. The CDR3 nucleotides are TGTGCCAGCAGCTTGGGGCAGGTCAAAGAGACCCAGTACTTC. This codes for CASSLGQVKETQYF.

The genes are TRBV2 and TRBJ2-1; TRBD2 matches 9 bases. V gave up 7 bases and J gave up 9 bases; unmatched junction bases: 13. This CDR3 has 15 residues. CDR1 SNHLY and CDR2 FYNNEI come from the germline V gene. CDR3 nucleotide sequence: TGTGCCAGCAAGGAGCGGGAGGCGAGGCTCGTTGAGCAGTTCTTC. This sequence encodes CASKEREARLVEQFF.

The chain couples TRBV7-2 to TRBJ2-3; D not resolved. The CDR3 is 14 residues long. V gave up 3 bases and J gave up 0 bases, with 7 bases separating them. The germline CDR1 and CDR2 sequences are SGHTA and FQGNSA. The CDR3 is CASSLSTSTDTQYF. The CDR3 coding sequence is TGTGCCAGCAGCTTGTCTACTAGCACAGATACGCAGTATTTT.